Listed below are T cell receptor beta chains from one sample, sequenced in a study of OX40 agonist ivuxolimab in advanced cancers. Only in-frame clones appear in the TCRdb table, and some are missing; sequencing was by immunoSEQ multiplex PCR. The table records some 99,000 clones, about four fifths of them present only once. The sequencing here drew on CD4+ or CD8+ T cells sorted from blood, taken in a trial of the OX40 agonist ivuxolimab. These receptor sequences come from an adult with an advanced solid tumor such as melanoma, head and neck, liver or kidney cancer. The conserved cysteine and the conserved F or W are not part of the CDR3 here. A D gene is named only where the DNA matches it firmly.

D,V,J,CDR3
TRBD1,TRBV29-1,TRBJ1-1,SVGGTGGGVGTEAF
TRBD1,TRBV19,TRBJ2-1,ASSIWDRRSYNEQF
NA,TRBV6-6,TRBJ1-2,ASSYQSGNGYT
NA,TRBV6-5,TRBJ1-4,ASSRGANEKLF
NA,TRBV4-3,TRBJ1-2,ASSRRDGSYGYT
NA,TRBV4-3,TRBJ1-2,ASSQDIGGPRNYGYT
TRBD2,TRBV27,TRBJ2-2,ASSSSGINTGELF
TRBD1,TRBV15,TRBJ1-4,ATRRDRGREKLF
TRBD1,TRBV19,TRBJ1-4,ASSMDRDNEKLF
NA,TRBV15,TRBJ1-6,ATSRDGSINSPLH
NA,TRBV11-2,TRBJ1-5,ASSPYSNQPQH
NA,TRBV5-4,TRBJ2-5,ASSPSSSRETQY
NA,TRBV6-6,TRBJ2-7,ASRPGTRAYEQY
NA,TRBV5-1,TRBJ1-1,ASSFGVEGVEAF
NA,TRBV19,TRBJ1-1,ASSIGQARNTEAF
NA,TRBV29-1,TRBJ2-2,SVFSPGGELF
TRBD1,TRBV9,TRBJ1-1,ASSPTTQGAEAF
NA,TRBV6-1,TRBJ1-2,ASVRDWTRGYT
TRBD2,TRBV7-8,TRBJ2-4,ASSLERLATEGDIQY
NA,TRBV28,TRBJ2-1,ASPPTTGVSANEQF
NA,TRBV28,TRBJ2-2,ASTRNTGELF
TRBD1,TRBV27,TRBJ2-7,ASSFRDRGHEQY
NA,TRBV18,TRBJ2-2,ASTTDTGELF
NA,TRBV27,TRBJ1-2,ASSFSAENYGYT
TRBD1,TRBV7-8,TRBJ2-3,ASSLRDRDLGGDTQY
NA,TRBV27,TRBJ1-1,ASRLGYEGNTEAF
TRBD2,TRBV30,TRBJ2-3,AWSYTSGRLGDTQY
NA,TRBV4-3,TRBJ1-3,ASSQDLVAGNTIY
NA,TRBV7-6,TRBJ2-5,ASSLAADNQETQY
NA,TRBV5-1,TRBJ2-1,ASSLGQGGWF
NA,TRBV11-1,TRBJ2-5,ASSFLRETQY
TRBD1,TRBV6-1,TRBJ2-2,ASSEGWRTGITGELF
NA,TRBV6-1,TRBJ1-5,ASSERLHQPQH
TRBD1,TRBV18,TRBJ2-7,ASSNSDRGIPQY
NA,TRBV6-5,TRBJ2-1,ASSYSSGALGDEQF
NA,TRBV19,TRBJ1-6,ASSISFRAGSPLH
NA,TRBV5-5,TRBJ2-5,ASSLGGNLQGETQY
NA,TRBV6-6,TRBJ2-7,ASSGGGGASYEQY
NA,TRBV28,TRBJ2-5,ASSPTANRGETQY
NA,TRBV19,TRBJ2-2,ASRVGGYANTGELF
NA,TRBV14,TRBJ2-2,ASSPWSNTGELF
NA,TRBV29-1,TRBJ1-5,SVEVGGQPQH
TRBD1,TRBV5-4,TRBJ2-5,ASSSGDSQETQY
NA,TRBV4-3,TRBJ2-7,ASSQSFISYEQY
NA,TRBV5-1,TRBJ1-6,ASSFGTESRGSPLH